The sequence of this TCR beta chain was determined in a study of T cell repertoires in cytomegalovirus infection. Study in general: As its CMV epitopes, the study selected recently identified HLA-C-restricted and well-studied HLA-B-restricted targets. Indications of both CMV infection and matching HLA type were provided by public TCR beta signatures. The study's findings and limits: There were HLA-C-restricted CMV-specific TCR beta clonotypes dominating the ex vivo response.

This clonotype was observed a few times. What it recognizes is unknown. TCRdb re-derived calls from the reads in MiXCR, one entry per CDR3 protein. The table shows roughly 500,000 distinct CDR3 sequences, with more than 40% occurring only once. The CDR3 totals 15 residues. V was clipped by 1 base and J by 2 bases, with 10 bases between them. CDR1 and CDR2 from the germline V gene are SGHTA and FQGNSA. V and J are TRBV7-2 and TRBJ2-3; a weak D match, TRBD1 (5 bases). The sequence was obtained from a human donor in good health (CMV status not recorded). Some clones in this sample may be carry-over from other donors' samples. The sequencing here drew on cultured PBMCs, taken from culture after CMV antigen stimulation. The CDR3, as DNA: TGTGCCAGCAGCTTAGACCGACAGAACACAGATACGCAGTATTTT. Protein product: CASSLDRQNTDTQYF.